Below, 24 T cell receptor beta chains from the same sample are listed, as sequenced in a study of blood T cell repertoires in COVID-19. Here immunoSEQ multiplex PCR was the method, and the copy in TCRdb shows in-frame clones only, minus some. Here the sample spans fewer than 150,000 clones, 75% to 85% being singletons. The sequencing input was peripheral blood. These receptors all come from a woman of 80 years or more with acute or convalescent COVID-19.

The chain carries TRBV3-1 (or the pseudogene TRBV3-2) and TRBJ1-1; D is unresolved. The germline CDR1 and CDR2 sequences are LGHDT and YNNKEL (reference sequence). The ends were cut back, 7 bases at V and 4 bases at J, with 16 bases in the middle. The CDR3 consists of 14 residues. CDR3 bases: TGTGCCAGCACCCGGAAAGAGGGATCCACTGAAGCTTTCTTT. This sequence encodes CASTRKEGSTEAFF.

The chain carries TRBV19 and TRBJ1-5; tentatively, D is TRBD1 (6 bases). Germline-derived CDR1 and CDR2 are LNHDA and SQIVND (reference sequence). Trimming cost V 10 bases and J 3 bases, with 19 bases left between them. This CDR3 contains 15 residues. CDR3 nucleotides: TGTGCCACCGGCGGGGGCAGAGAATACAATCAGCCCCAGCATTTT. It yields the protein CATGGGREYNQPQHF.

This chain connects TRBV3-1 (or the pseudogene TRBV3-2) to TRBJ2-3, with 9 bases fitting TRBD2. Germline-derived CDR1 and CDR2 are LGHDT and YNNKEL (reference sequence). The CDR3 runs to 14 residues. J gave up 6 bases and V 1 base, and 2 bases lay outside the gene matches. CDR3 nucleotide sequence: TGTGCCAGCAGCCAAGGCGGGGGGGCGGATACGCAGTATTTT. The encoded protein is CASSQGGGADTQYF.

The gene calls are TRBV19 and TRBJ2-1; 8 nucleotides agree with TRBD2. CDR3 size: 16 residues. V lost 5 bases, J lost 15 bases, and 21 bases stayed unmatched. Germline CDR1 reads LNHDA; CDR2 reads SQIVND (reference sequence). The CDR3 DNA reads as TGTGCCAGTAGTCCCCGGGGACTAGTAGTAACCCCCACCCCGTTCTTC. Its protein is CASSPRGLVVTPTPFF.

This sequence joins TRBV10-3 and TRBJ2-1, with 11 nucleotides matching TRBD1. This CDR3 has 16 amino acids. V shed 5 bases, J shed 5 bases, and the junction held 8 bases outside the gene matches. CDR1 ENHRY and CDR2 SYGVKD come from the germline V gene. The chain's CDR3 is CAISPRDRGIDNEQFF. In DNA form, the CDR3 reads TGTGCCATCAGTCCCCGGGACAGGGGGATAGACAATGAGCAGTTCTTC.

The chain is built from TRBV19 and TRBJ2-1; a possible D gene is TRBD2 (6 bases). Looked up from germline, CDR1 is LNHDA and CDR2 is SQIVND (reference sequence). V was clipped by 6 bases and J by 3 bases, with 12 bases between them. The CDR3 is made up of 14 amino acids. CDR3: CASRSRENYNEQFF. CDR3 nucleotides: TGTGCCAGTAGGTCCCGGGAGAACTACAATGAGCAGTTCTTC. The variable domain in full, completed from reference TRBV19 and TRBJ2-1, reads DGGITQSPKYLFRKEGQNVTLSCEQNLNHDAMYWYRQDPGQGLRLIYYSQIVNDFQKGDIAEGYSVSREKKESFPLTVTSAQKNPTAFYLCASRSRENYNEQFFGPGTRLTVL.

The V gene is TRBV4-2, the J gene TRBJ1-1, with 8 bases lining up with TRBD1. CDR3 length: 14 amino acids. CDR1 is LGHNA, CDR2 YNFKEQ, per germline. J lost 14 bases, V lost 4 bases, and 15 bases had no gene match. Here the CDR3 reads CASSPTTGTGTQFF. DNA of the CDR3: TGTGCCAGCAGCCCGACAACAGGGACAGGCACACAATTCTTT.

The chain carries TRBV7-9 and TRBJ1-1; the match to TRBD1 covers 11 bases. Germline CDR1 is SEHNR and CDR2 is FQNEAQ (reference sequence). The ends lost 2 bases at V and 5 bases at J; junction bases unmatched: 1. The CDR3 runs 14 residues. The CDR3 DNA reads TGTGCCAGCAGCTTAAGGGACAGGGGGACTGAAGCTTTCTTT. Encoded protein: CASSLRDRGTEAFF.

This chain connects TRBV4-1 to TRBJ2-1; a possible D gene is TRBD2 (5 bases). With 0 bases removed from V and 13 bases from J, the gap between germline ends came to 13 bases. The CDR3 covers 13 residues. Germline assignment: CDR1 MGHRA and CDR2 YSYEKL. CDR3 in DNA: TGCGCCAGCAGCCAAGATCCGGCTAGCTCCCAGTTCTTC. Amino acids: CASSQDPASSQFF.

J is TRBJ2-2 and V is TRBV28; D is unresolved. V dropped 8 bases and J dropped 1 base, with 11 bases sitting between them. Germline lookup yields CDR1 MDHEN and CDR2 SYDVKM. The CDR3 contains 14 residues. DNA of the CDR3: TGTGCCAGCTTACGACAAAAGAACACCGGGGAGCTGTTTTTT. Its protein product is CASLRQKNTGELFF. The full variable domain, in which reference TRBV28 and TRBJ2-2 provide the parts outside the CDR3, is DVKVTQSSRYLVKRTGEKVFLECVQDMDHENMFWYRQDPGLGLRLIYFSYDVKMKEKGDIPEGYSVSREKKERFSLILESASTNQTSMYLCASLRQKNTGELFFGEGSRLTVL.

V and J are TRBV25-1 and TRBJ2-7, with D possibly being TRBD2 (5 bases). The CDR3 loop spans 13 amino acids. Germline assignment: CDR1 MGHDK and CDR2 SYGVNS. With 6 bases removed from V and 5 bases from J, the gap between germline ends came to 14 bases. The CDR3 DNA sequence: TGTGCCAGCAGATCGAATGAGGGCCACGAGCAGTACTTC. As protein: CASRSNEGHEQYF.

This chain's CDR3 is CASSLHSGNTIYF. CDR3 DNA: TGTGCCAGCAGTTTACACTCTGGAAACACCATATATTTT. The J gene is TRBJ1-3, the V gene TRBV12-3 or TRBV12-4; no clear D. V gave up 2 bases and J gave up 0 bases, with 2 bases separating them. The CDR3 sequence is 13 residues long.

V gene TRBV9 combines with J gene TRBJ1-2; weak D call: TRBD1 (5 bases). The CDR3 runs 16 residues. Germline V lookup: CDR1 SGDLS, CDR2 YYNGEE. V was clipped by 1 base and J by 8 bases, with 21 bases between them. The CDR3 DNA sequence: TGTGCCAGCAGCGTACACGATCGGCCCGGGGGTAGAGGCTACACCTTC. This codes for CASSVHDRPGGRGYTF.

The chain joins TRBV3-1 (or the pseudogene TRBV3-2) to TRBJ1-2; TRBD1 matches at 8 bases. CDR1 is LGHDT, CDR2 YNNKEL, per germline (reference sequence). The CDR3 is 14 residues long. With V trimmed by 3 bases and J by 5 bases, 5 bases remained unmatched. The CDR3 nucleotides read TGTGCCAGCAGCCAGTACAGGGGGTCTTATGGCTACACCTTC. Its translation is CASSQYRGSYGYTF.

The chain is built from TRBV3-1 (or the pseudogene TRBV3-2) and TRBJ1-2; D is possibly TRBD1 (5 bases). CDR1 is LGHDT and CDR2 is YNNKEL in the germline V gene (reference sequence). The CDR3 sequence is 15 residues long. The V end lost 5 bases, the J end lost 4 bases, and 17 bases lay between the germline ends. For the CDR3, the DNA is TGTGCCAGCAGCTGGGCAAGCGGGGGGGGCTATGGCTACACCTTC. This sequence encodes CASSWASGGGYGYTF.

V gene TRBV13 combines with J gene TRBJ2-3; TRBD1 agrees at 7 bases. Germline CDR1 reads PRHDT; CDR2 reads FYEKMQ (reference sequence). The CDR3 consists of 17 residues. V was clipped by 1 base and J by 4 bases; unmatched bases: 11. The CDR3 here is CASSLDPGTARADTQYF. The CDR3 DNA sequence: TGTGCCAGCAGCTTAGACCCCGGGACAGCCCGCGCAGATACGCAGTATTTT.

The chain couples TRBV11-2 to TRBJ2-5; TRBD1 aligns across 7 bases. Germline V gives CDR1 SGHAT, CDR2 FQNNGV. Unmatched junction bases numbered 2, after V lost 5 bases and J lost 2 bases. This CDR3 has 13 amino acids. CDR3 sequence (DNA): TGTGCCAGCAGCCGGGGACAGCAAGAGACCCAGTACTTC. This gives the protein CASSRGQQETQYF.

In DNA, the CDR3 is TGTGCCAGCAGCCTGAGAGGGGAGACGGGACAACCTGCGACCCAGTACTTC. Its translation: CASSLRGETGQPATQYF. The V gene is TRBV7-7, the J gene TRBJ2-5; tentative D call: TRBD1 (6 bases). V shed 5 bases and J shed 7 bases, with 26 bases lying between them. CDR1 is SSHAT, CDR2 FNYEAQ, per germline (reference sequence). This CDR3 has 17 residues.

This clone was observed a single time. The chain recombines TRBV11-2 with TRBJ2-5; 11 bases agree with TRBD2. The germline gives CDR1 SGHAT, CDR2 FQNNGV. After removal of 5 bases from V and 0 bases from J, the junction contained 2 bases not matched to a gene. This CDR3 region has 15 residues. The CDR3 is CASSPTSGNQETQYF. The CDR3 region has the DNA TGTGCCAGCAGCCCGACTAGCGGGAACCAAGAGACCCAGTACTTC. Complete variable domain (other parts from reference TRBV11-2 and TRBJ2-5): EAGVAQSPRYKIIEKRQSVAFWCNPISGHATLYWYQQILGQGPKLLIQFQNNGVVDDSQLPKDRFSAERLKGVDSTLKIQPAKLEDSAVYLCASSPTSGNQETQYFGPGTRLLVL.

The chain combines TRBV5-1 with TRBJ2-5; TRBD1 might be the D (6 bases). Looked up from germline, CDR1 is SGHRS and CDR2 is YFSETQ. The CDR3 extends over 14 amino acids. V was trimmed by 3 bases and J by 5 bases, leaving 14 bases between them. Here the CDR3 DNA reads TGCGCCAGCAGCTCCGCTACAGGGATGGAGACCCAGTACTTC. Amino acids: CASSSATGMETQYF.

The V gene is TRBV5-1, the J gene TRBJ1-1, with 8 nucleotides matching TRBD1. CDR3 size: 15 residues. V lost 2 bases to trimming and J lost 5 bases; unmatched junction nucleotides: 8. The germline CDR1 and CDR2 sequences are SGHRS and YFSETQ. Written as DNA, the CDR3 is TGCGCCAGCAGCTTACAAACGACAGGGGTGACTGAAGCTTTCTTT. Translated: CASSLQTTGVTEAFF.

CDR3 region: CASSVLGGTSDTQYF. The DNA of the CDR3 is TGTGCCAGCAGCGTTCTTGGGGGGACCTCAGATACGCAGTATTTT. The rearrangement joins TRBV2 to TRBJ2-3, with a tentative D call TRBD2 (6 bases). There are 15 residues in the CDR3. Trimming cost V 6 bases and J 4 bases, with 17 bases left between them. Germline CDR1 SNHLY, CDR2 FYNNEI.

This clone was recorded a few times. The rearrangement links TRBV6-4 to TRBJ2-7; the D is unclear. Trimming shortened V by 6 bases and J by 7 bases, and 25 bases separated the two germline ends. Germline V gives CDR1 MRHNA, CDR2 SNTAGT. The CDR3 has 16 residues. CDR3 region: CASSAPAKFSLREQYF. In DNA, the CDR3 is TGTGCCAGCAGCGCCCCCGCGAAGTTCTCCCTGAGGGAGCAGTACTTC.

The genes are TRBV27 and TRBJ1-5, with D possibly being TRBD1 (5 bases). Per the germline V gene, CDR1 is MNHEY and CDR2 is SMNVEV (reference sequence). There are 12 residues in the CDR3. The V end was cut by 8 bases, the J end by 6 bases, with 11 bases between. CDR3 amino acids: CASGGGGQPQHF. CDR3 nucleotide sequence: TGTGCCAGCGGTGGGGGGGGTCAGCCCCAGCATTTT.